Below are 25 T cell receptor beta chains sequenced from a single sample in a study of blood T cell repertoires in COVID-19. Sequencing was performed with immunoSEQ multiplex PCR; in TCRdb, only in-frame clones are kept and a portion is missing. The top ten hold about 8% of the sample, which has some 150,000 clones, 86% seen once. The material sequenced was peripheral blood. The receptor set was obtained from a woman between 55 and 75 years old with acute or convalescent COVID-19.

The chain combines TRBV27 with TRBJ2-3; D gene unclear. Deletions cut 5 bases from V and 2 bases from J, with 5 bases between. The CDR3 has 12 amino acids. Germline V gene data show CDR1 as MNHEY and CDR2 as SMNVEV (reference sequence). The CDR3 region has the DNA TGTGCCAGCAGTACAATCACAGATACGCAGTATTTT. As protein: CASSTITDTQYF.

This chain links TRBV10-2 with TRBJ2-7; TRBD1 matches at 9 bases. Germline CDR1 and CDR2: WSHSY and SAAADI. The CDR3 sequence is 14 residues long. V lost 7 bases, J lost 6 bases, and 10 bases stayed unmatched. The DNA of the CDR3 is TGCGCCAGCACCAGAGGGACAGGGCTGCTCGAGCAGTACTTC. Translated: CASTRGTGLLEQYF.

The table lists this clone with a count of one. This chain connects TRBV9 to TRBJ2-3, with 9 bases matching TRBD2. With 4 bases clipped from V and 12 bases from J, the junction kept 6 bases outside the gene matches. Germline CDR1 reads SGDLS; CDR2 reads YYNGEE. This CDR3 is 12 amino acids long. CDR3 loop: CASSSLAGKQYF. The CDR3 nucleotides read TGTGCCAGCAGCTCTCTAGCGGGGAAACAGTATTTT.

The V gene is TRBV6-5, the J gene TRBJ2-7, with D perhaps TRBD1 (6 bases). Trimming shortened V by 6 bases and J by 2 bases, and 11 bases separated the two germline ends. The CDR3 is 13 residues long. Germline V gene sequence: CDR1 MNHEY, CDR2 SVGAGI. The CDR3 sequence is CASSRGFTYEQYF. In nucleotides, the CDR3 is TGTGCCAGCAGCAGGGGTTTTACCTACGAGCAGTACTTC.

The chain uses TRBV30 and TRBJ1-1; perhaps TRBD1 as D (6 bases). Per germline, CDR1 GTSNPN and CDR2 SVGIG (reference sequence). This CDR3 comprises 12 residues. Trimming removed 4 bases from V and 7 bases from J, with 13 bases in between. CDR3 sequence: CAWTRGGVEAFF. CDR3 sequence (DNA): TGTGCCTGGACCCGAGGGGGGGTTGAAGCTTTCTTT.

The rearrangement joins TRBV2 to TRBJ1-1; D not resolved. The CDR3 totals 14 residues. V lost 5 bases, J lost 3 bases, and 13 bases lay in between. The germline gives CDR1 SNHLY, CDR2 FYNNEI. In DNA form, the CDR3 reads TGTGCCAGCAGTTCCGCGGGTAGGGACACTGAAGCTTTCTTT. Its translation: CASSSAGRDTEAFF. Combining the CDR3 with reference TRBV2 and TRBJ1-1 gives the whole variable domain EPEVTQTPSHQVTQMGQEVILRCVPISNHLYFYWYRQILGQKVEFLVSFYNNEISEKSEIFDDQFSVERPDGSNFTLKIRSTKLEDSAMYFCASSSAGRDTEAFFGQGTRLTVV.

This sequence joins TRBV19 and TRBJ1-6, with 7 positions matching TRBD1. The CDR3 is 16 residues long. CDR1 and CDR2 from the germline V gene are LNHDA and SQIVND (reference sequence). J was trimmed by 4 bases and V by 7 bases; bases with no gene match: 10. This CDR3 is CASTVRTGDYNSPLHF. The CDR3 DNA reads TGTGCCAGTACCGTCCGGACAGGCGATTATAATTCACCCCTCCACTTT.

The gene calls are TRBV11-2 and TRBJ1-4; 9 bases are a match to TRBD1. In germline, CDR1 is SGHAT, CDR2 FQNNGV. V shed 6 bases, J shed 5 bases, and the junction held 7 bases outside the gene matches. CDR3 length: 15 residues. Here the CDR3 DNA reads TGTGCCAGCAGTCGAGCCGGGACAGGGAATGAAAAACTGTTTTTT. Its translation: CASSRAGTGNEKLFF.

The chain recombines TRBV7-9 with TRBJ2-7, with TRBD1 identical over 11 bases. Losses at the gene ends were 5 bases for V and 7 bases for J; bases not matched to a gene: 7. The CDR3 contains 14 residues. Germline assignment: CDR1 SEHNR and CDR2 FQNEAQ (reference sequence). CDR3 region: CASSTRDRGTEQYF. The CDR3 DNA follows: TGTGCCAGCAGCACCCGGGACAGGGGGACGGAGCAGTACTTC.

The chain has TRBV18 and TRBJ2-7, with D possibly TRBD1 on 6 matching bases. The germline V gene has CDR1 KGHSH and CDR2 LQKENI. Trimming shortened V by 5 bases and J by 4 bases, and 12 bases separated the two germline ends. The CDR3 covers 13 residues. The CDR3 DNA reads TGTGCCAGCTCAGGCAGGGGCGCTTACGAGCAGTACTTC. Encoded protein: CASSGRGAYEQYF.

The chain links TRBV28 to TRBJ2-7, with 9 bases fitting TRBD1. The CDR3 loop spans 14 amino acids. V lost 7 bases to trimming and J lost 4 bases; unmatched junction nucleotides: 8. Per the germline V gene, CDR1 is MDHEN and CDR2 is SYDVKM. CDR3 protein: CASTPPGQGYEQYF. The CDR3 nucleotides read TGTGCCAGCACCCCTCCGGGACAGGGTTACGAGCAGTACTTC.

This clone was found once. This chain joins TRBV27 and TRBJ2-2; 9 positions match TRBD2. Trimming cost V 5 bases and J 6 bases; bases outside gene matches: 16. Germline assignment: CDR1 MNHEY and CDR2 SMNVEV (reference sequence). This CDR3 has 18 residues. The CDR3 reads CASSPTPGAGGLSGELFF. CDR3 DNA sequence: TGTGCCAGCAGTCCGACCCCGGGAGCGGGGGGCCTCTCCGGGGAGCTGTTTTTT.

This chain uses TRBV24-1 with TRBJ1-2, with unresolved D. V shed 4 bases and J shed 8 bases, with 13 bases lying between them. From germline, CDR1 is KGHDR and CDR2 SFDVKD. The CDR3 has 13 residues. The CDR3 protein is CATSDHPGSGYTF. The CDR3 nucleotides read TGTGCCACCAGTGACCACCCGGGATCAGGCTACACCTTC.

The genes are TRBV6-5 and TRBJ2-7; 10 nucleotides match TRBD1. The trim removed 3 bases at V and 9 bases at J, leaving 8 bases unmatched. The CDR3 is made up of 14 amino acids. CDR1 is MNHEY and CDR2 is SVGAGI in the germline V gene. The CDR3 DNA sequence: TGTGCCAGCAGTTATAGGACAGGGGGTACCATGCAGTACTTC. This gives the protein CASSYRTGGTMQYF.

V and J are TRBV5-1 and TRBJ1-2, with D hard to call. The CDR3 covers 14 residues. In germline, CDR1 is SGHRS, CDR2 YFSETQ. Trimming stripped 4 bases from V and 0 bases from J, with 10 bases between. CDR3 in amino acids: CASSPGNPNYGYTF. The CDR3 region has the DNA TGCGCCAGCAGCCCGGGTAACCCTAACTATGGCTACACCTTC.

V usage is TRBV5-4 and J usage is TRBJ2-7, with D unresolved. This CDR3 region has 14 residues. Germline CDR1 and CDR2: SGHNT and YYREEE (reference sequence). V was shortened by 4 bases and J by 1 base, with 12 bases between the two germline ends. The CDR3 DNA follows: TGTGCCAGCAGCGCCGAGTTACCATCCTACGAGCAGTACTTC. Amino acids: CASSAELPSYEQYF.

The V call is TRBV7-9, the J call TRBJ2-1; D gene uncertain. The CDR3 extends over 12 amino acids. Trimming pared 1 base from V and 8 bases from J, leaving 6 bases between. From germline, CDR1 is SEHNR and CDR2 FQNEAQ (reference sequence). Here the CDR3 reads CASSLVGDEQFF. CDR3 sequence (DNA): TGTGCCAGCAGCTTAGTGGGCGATGAGCAGTTCTTC.

The gene calls are TRBV4-3 and TRBJ2-1; D not resolved. CDR3 size: 16 residues. Germline V gene sequence: CDR1 LGHNA, CDR2 YSLEER. Deletions cut 1 base from V and 7 bases from J, with 17 bases between. The CDR3 bases are TGCGCCAGCAGCCAAGGGATAGGAGCCAGCCGGAATGAGCAGTTCTTC. It is translated as CASSQGIGASRNEQFF.

The chain couples TRBV9 to TRBJ2-1; D is uncertain. The germline V gene has CDR1 SGDLS and CDR2 YYNGEE. Trimming stripped 2 bases from V and 1 base from J, with 10 bases between. There are 15 residues in the CDR3. The CDR3 spells CASSVEIRSYNEQFF. The DNA for the CDR3 is TGTGCCAGCAGCGTCGAGATTCGGTCCTACAATGAGCAGTTCTTC.

The chain combines TRBV11-3 with TRBJ1-2; D is undetermined. Per germline, CDR1 SGHNT and CDR2 YENEEA. This CDR3 contains 15 residues. With 5 bases removed from V and 8 bases from J, the gap between germline ends came to 21 bases. CDR3 DNA: TGTGCCAGCAGCCCATTTCTAGGTGCCCCCTCCGGCTACACCTTC. It specifies CASSPFLGAPSGYTF.

The rearrangement joins TRBV5-1 to TRBJ1-5; no clear D. V lost 1 base, J lost 3 bases, and 8 bases lay in between. Germline CDR1 and CDR2: SGHRS and YFSETQ. The CDR3 is 14 residues long. CDR3 in amino acids: CASSLPQNNQPQHF. The DNA for the CDR3 is TGCGCCAGCAGCTTGCCACAGAACAATCAGCCCCAGCATTTT.

The V and J genes are TRBV5-6 and TRBJ2-5; D gene unclear. V shed 1 base and J shed 3 bases, with 7 bases lying between them. CDR3 length: 13 amino acids. From germline, CDR1 is SGHDT and CDR2 YYEEEE. The CDR3 DNA reads TGTGCCAGCAGCTTGCCATCTAAAGAGACCCAGTACTTC. Its translation is CASSLPSKETQYF.

The chain carries TRBV14 and TRBJ2-1; 12 nucleotides agree with TRBD2. After removal of 6 bases from V and 5 bases from J, the junction contained 5 bases not matched to a gene. This CDR3 is built from 15 residues. Germline values: CDR1 SGHDN, CDR2 FVKESK. The DNA for the CDR3 is TGTGCCAGCAGTCCTAGCGGGGGGGGTCACAATGAGCAGTTCTTC. This gives the protein CASSPSGGGHNEQFF.

The chain links TRBV7-3 to TRBJ2-1; the D gene is possibly TRBD2 (6 bases). Germline V lookup: CDR1 SGHTA, CDR2 FQGTGA. This CDR3 is built from 14 residues. Trimming cost V 0 bases and J 6 bases, with 9 bases left between them. CDR3 sequence reads: CASSLTASANEQFF. In nucleotides, the CDR3 is TGTGCCAGCAGCTTAACTGCTAGCGCCAATGAGCAGTTCTTC.

V gene TRBV30 combines with J gene TRBJ2-7; 7 nucleotides line up with TRBD1. Per the germline V gene, CDR1 is GTSNPN and CDR2 is SVGIG (reference sequence). This CDR3 has 12 residues. Trimming at V came to 8 bases and at J to 2 bases, leaving 6 bases not matched to a gene. The DNA for the CDR3 is TGTGCCCAAAAACAGGGGACCTACGAGCAGTACTTC. Translating gives CAQKQGTYEQYF.